The present entry profiles one T cell receptor beta chain with its context. Libraries were prepared by immunoSEQ multiplex PCR; TCRdb keeps only in-frame clonotypes and omits some of them. The sample holds more than 90,000 clones, roughly 96% seen once. The data were obtained in a study of technical replicates of blood from a handful of donors. The length of the CDR3 is 12 residues. Germline CDR1 reads LNHNV; CDR2 reads YYDKDF (reference sequence). V trimming: 8 bases; J trimming: 7 bases; junction bases outside the gene matches: 3. Material: T cells isolated from PBMCs. This receptor was obtained from a human donor in good health. The J gene is TRBJ2-2, the V gene TRBV15, with TRBD2 matching over 8 bases. The CDR3 DNA follows: TGTGCCACCCGAAGCGGGAGCGGGGAGCTGTTTTTT. Its protein product is CATRSGSGELFF.